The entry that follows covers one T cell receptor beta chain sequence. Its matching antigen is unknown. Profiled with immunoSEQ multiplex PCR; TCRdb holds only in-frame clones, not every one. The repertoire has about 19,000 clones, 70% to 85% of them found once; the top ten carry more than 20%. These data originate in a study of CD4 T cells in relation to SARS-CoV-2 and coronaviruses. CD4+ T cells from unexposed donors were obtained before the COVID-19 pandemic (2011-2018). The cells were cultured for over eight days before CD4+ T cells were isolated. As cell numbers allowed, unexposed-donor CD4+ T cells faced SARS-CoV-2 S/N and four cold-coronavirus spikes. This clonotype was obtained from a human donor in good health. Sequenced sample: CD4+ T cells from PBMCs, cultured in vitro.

The CDR3 DNA sequence: TGTGCCAGCAGTTTTTCAGGGAATCAGCCCCAGCATTTT. As protein: CASSFSGNQPQHF. The J gene is TRBJ1-5, the V gene TRBV12-3 or TRBV12-4; possibly TRBD1 for D (5 bases). This CDR3 has 13 amino acids. Trimming cost V 3 bases and J 4 bases, with 7 bases left between them.